The next 9 T cell receptor beta chains were all read from a single sample in a study of PD-L1 blockade in urothelial cancer. The protocol was immunoSEQ multiplex PCR, while the TCRdb copy is restricted to in-frame clones and leaves out a portion. The profile shows approximately 110,000 clones, around 93% of them singletons. The time point is: peripheral blood 6 weeks after treatment start. Source: PBMCs, taken around atezolizumab (anti-PD-L1) treatment. These receptors came from a man aged 55 to 70 with urothelial cancer.

This clone was found once. The chain couples TRBV7-9 to TRBJ2-1; tentatively, D is TRBD2 (7 bases). CDR3 size: 13 residues. Germline CDR1 reads SEHNR; CDR2 reads FQNEAQ (reference sequence). The V end lost 6 bases, the J end lost 7 bases, and 13 bases lay between the germline ends. The CDR3 DNA sequence: TGTGCCAGCAGAGGGGGGGGCCTGAATGAGCAGTTCTTC. Protein product: CASRGGGLNEQFF. Filled out from reference TRBV7-9 and TRBJ2-1, the complete variable domain reads DTGVSQNPRHKITKRGQNVTFRCDPISEHNRLYWYRQTLGQGPEFLTYFQNEAQLEKSRLLSDRFSAERPKGSFSTLEIQRTEQGDSAMYLCASRGGGLNEQFFGPGTRLTVL.

This sequence joins TRBV5-1 and TRBJ2-5; 7 nucleotides align to TRBD1. Germline V gives CDR1 SGHRS, CDR2 YFSETQ. There are 14 residues in the CDR3. The J segment lost 5 bases and the V segment lost 1 base, leaving 5 bases of the junction unmatched. CDR3 residues: CASSLTGVGETQYF. The CDR3 coding sequence is TGCGCCAGCAGCTTGACAGGGGTAGGGGAGACCCAGTACTTC.

This chain links TRBV29-1 with TRBJ2-1; tentative D call: TRBD1 (5 bases). Trimming stripped 0 bases from V and 0 bases from J, with 18 bases between. This CDR3 is 18 amino acids long. The germline gives CDR1 SQVTM, CDR2 ANQGSEA. The CDR3, as DNA: TGCAGCGTTGAAGATCTTGGGGTTAGACAGAGCTCCTACAATGAGCAGTTCTTC. Its protein is CSVEDLGVRQSSYNEQFF.

The V gene is TRBV5-1, the J gene TRBJ2-7; D is possibly TRBD1 (6 bases). Germline lookup yields CDR1 SGHRS and CDR2 YFSETQ. V lost 2 bases and J 5 bases, leaving 17 bases between the germline ends. The CDR3 has 15 residues. The CDR3 nucleotides are TGCGCCAGCAGCTTACAGGGCGCGCCCGGGGACGAGCAGTACTTC. Translating gives CASSLQGAPGDEQYF.

This clone has more than one count but fewer than ten. This chain connects TRBV6-4 to TRBJ2-3, with 10 bases aligning to TRBD1. Germline V gives CDR1 MRHNA, CDR2 SNTAGT. V trimming: 2 bases; J trimming: 4 bases; junction bases outside the gene matches: 0. CDR3 length: 14 amino acids. CDR3 sequence: CASSDGTGADTQYF. The CDR3 DNA reads TGTGCCAGCAGTGACGGGACAGGGGCAGATACGCAGTATTTT.

The V and J genes are TRBV9 and TRBJ2-1; TRBD2 aligns across 9 bases. The CDR3 is 14 residues long. V lost 8 bases to trimming and J lost 5 bases; unmatched junction nucleotides: 8. Germline CDR1 reads SGDLS; CDR2 reads YYNGEE. CDR3 protein: CASSLAGHDNEQFF. The CDR3 DNA reads TGTGCCAGTTCCCTAGCGGGGCATGACAATGAGCAGTTCTTC.

The DNA of the CDR3 is TGCGCCAGCAGCAGACAGGGGACAGAAGAAAAACTGTTTTTT. This codes for CASSRQGTEEKLFF. The chain uses TRBV10-1 and TRBJ1-4; 8 positions match TRBD1. V dropped 6 bases and J dropped 8; count of bases not matched to a gene: 8. This CDR3 spans 14 amino acids. Germline-derived CDR1 and CDR2 are WNHNN and SYGVQD (reference sequence).

The chain employs TRBV11-2 and TRBJ2-1, with TRBD2 matching 10 bases. J gave up 9 bases and V 10 bases, and 15 bases lay outside the gene matches. This CDR3 comprises 15 residues. The germline gives CDR1 SGHAT, CDR2 FQNNGV. The CDR3 here is CATIRRLAGVSEQFF. Written as DNA, the CDR3 is TGTGCCACGATCAGAAGGCTAGCGGGGGTGAGTGAGCAGTTCTTC.

The rearrangement joins TRBV11-2 to TRBJ2-3; 8 bases align to TRBD2. The V and J ends lost 5 bases and 11 bases, in that order; junction bases with no gene match: 6. The germline V gene encodes CDR1 SGHAT and CDR2 FQNNGV. The length of the CDR3 is 12 residues. CDR3 sequence reads: CASSPGGGGQYF. CDR3 sequence (DNA): TGTGCCAGCAGCCCGGGGGGGGGCGGGCAGTATTTT.